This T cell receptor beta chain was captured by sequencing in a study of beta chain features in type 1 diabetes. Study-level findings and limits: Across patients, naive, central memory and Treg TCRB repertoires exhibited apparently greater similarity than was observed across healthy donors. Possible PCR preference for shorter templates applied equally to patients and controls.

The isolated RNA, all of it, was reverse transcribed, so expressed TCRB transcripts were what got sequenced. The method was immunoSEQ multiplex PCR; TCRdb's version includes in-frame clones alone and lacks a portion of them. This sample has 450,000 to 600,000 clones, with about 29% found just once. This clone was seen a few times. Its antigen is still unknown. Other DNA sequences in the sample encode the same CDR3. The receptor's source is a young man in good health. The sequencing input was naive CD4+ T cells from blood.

This chain's CDR3 is CASSLGTSGRAEQYF. The CDR3 DNA follows: TGTGCCAGCAGTTTGGGGACTAGCGGGAGAGCCGAGCAGTACTTC. This chain connects TRBV28 to TRBJ2-7, with 14 bases lining up with TRBD2. V shed 3 bases, J shed 6 bases, and the junction held 4 bases outside the gene matches. Germline CDR1 and CDR2: MDHEN and SYDVKM. The CDR3 totals 15 residues.